The 13 T cell receptor beta chains below all came from one sample that was sequenced in a study of response to subunit inactivated influenza vaccine. TCRdb reanalysed the RT-PCR reads using MiXCR and keeps one entry per CDR3 protein. Of about 780,000 distinct CDR3 sequences listed, about 18% are singletons. Sequencing was performed on PBMCs from blood, taken roughly 5 days after vaccination. The source of these receptors is a man between 45 and 60 years old who received an inactivated influenza vaccine.

In this sample, this clonotype turned up a few times. V is TRBV20-1 and J is TRBJ2-3, with 11 bases matching TRBD2. The J segment lost 0 bases and the V segment lost 4 bases, leaving 9 bases of the junction unmatched. CDR3 length equals 17 residues. Germline CDR1 and CDR2: DFQATT and SNEGSKA (reference sequence). The CDR3 DNA reads TGCAGTGCTATGGGACTAGCGGACCGACTAAGCACAGATACGCAGTATTTT. Protein: CSAMGLADRLSTDTQYF.

Details on this clonotype: One end of the junction varies from germline; a read error may be responsible. The chain uses TRBV10-3 and TRBJ2-2, with a possible D match to TRBD1 (8 bases). Germline V CDR1 and CDR2: ENHRY, SYGVKD. This CDR3 has 14 residues. The chain's CDR3 is CVIGGTGNTGELFF. In DNA form, the CDR3 reads TGTGTCATCGGGGGGACAGGGAACACCGGGGAGCTGTTTTTT.

The chain carries TRBV20-1 and TRBJ2-1, with D possibly matching TRBD2 (6 bases). Per germline, CDR1 DFQATT and CDR2 SNEGSKA (reference sequence). With 6 bases removed from V and 6 bases from J, the gap between germline ends came to 18 bases. The CDR3 contains 14 residues. CDR3 sequence (DNA): TGCAGTGCCTTGTCGCCCTCGGGACTCAATGAGCAGTTCTTC. Amino acids: CSALSPSGLNEQFF.

This chain uses TRBV20-1 with TRBJ2-5; D remains ambiguous. The ends were cut back, 0 bases at V and 4 bases at J, with 12 bases in the middle. CDR3 length: 14 amino acids. Germline CDR1 reads DFQATT; CDR2 reads SNEGSKA (reference sequence). This chain's CDR3 is CSARDISFVETQYF. The DNA of the CDR3 is TGCAGTGCTAGAGATATTAGCTTTGTAGAGACCCAGTACTTC.

This chain uses TRBV6-1 with TRBJ2-5, with D perhaps being TRBD1 or TRBD2 (5 bases each). Germline CDR1 reads MNHNS; CDR2 reads SASEGT. This CDR3 region has 14 residues. Trimming cost V 6 bases and J 2 bases, with 13 bases left between them. The CDR3 region is CASSKRDGQETQYF. Written as DNA, the CDR3 is TGTGCCAGCAGCAAGAGGGACGGACAAGAGACCCAGTACTTC.

The chain links TRBV20-1 to TRBJ2-1; 8 bases fit TRBD2. Per the germline V gene, CDR1 is DFQATT and CDR2 is SNEGSKA (reference sequence). CDR3 length: 13 residues. V was pared by 3 bases and J by 14 bases, with 12 bases of the junction left unmatched. Written as DNA, the CDR3 is TGCAGTGCTAGCATCTACCAAAGCGGGAGTAAGTTCTTC. Its protein is CSASIYQSGSKFF.

This clonotype came up once. The chain recombines TRBV5-1 with TRBJ2-1, with TRBD2 matching 9 bases. The CDR3 is 15 residues long. Germline CDR1 reads SGHRS; CDR2 reads YFSETQ. Trimming at V came to 2 bases and at J to 3 bases, leaving 3 bases not matched to a gene. CDR3 in DNA: TGCGCCAGCAGCTTTAGCGGGGGTTACTACAATGAGCAGTTCTTC. Translated: CASSFSGGYYNEQFF.

This clonotype has only a few counts. V gene TRBV28 combines with J gene TRBJ2-7; no firm D call. CDR3 length: 14 residues. V was trimmed by 6 bases and J by 2 bases, leaving 14 bases between them. Germline V gene data show CDR1 as MDHEN and CDR2 as SYDVKM. The CDR3: CASSRPSRTYEQYF. The CDR3 DNA is TGTGCCAGCAGCCGACCCTCCAGGACCTACGAGCAGTACTTC.

This clonotype showed up just a few times. V usage is TRBV12-3 or TRBV12-4 and J usage is TRBJ2-1; D is perhaps TRBD1 (5 bases). Deletions cut 3 bases from V and 6 bases from J, with 12 bases between. The CDR3 contains 14 residues. Here the CDR3 DNA reads TGTGCCAGCAGTTTTTTACAGGCCGGCAATGAGCAGTTCTTC. This translates into CASSFLQAGNEQFF.

The chain is built from TRBV15 and TRBJ2-2; 11 nucleotides line up with TRBD2. Losses at the gene ends were 4 bases for V and 1 base for J; bases not matched to a gene: 5. From germline, CDR1 is LNHNV and CDR2 YYDKDF (reference sequence). The CDR3 is 17 amino acids. CDR3 coding DNA: TGTGCCACCAGCAAAACAACTAGCGGGAGGAACACCGGGGAGCTGTTTTTT. As protein: CATSKTTSGRNTGELFF.

This clonotype was observed at least ten times. The V and J genes are TRBV3-1 and TRBJ2-5, with 10 positions matching TRBD2. In germline, CDR1 is LGHDT, CDR2 YNNKEL (reference sequence). The CDR3 is 14 amino acids. V lost 7 bases, J lost 4 bases, and 6 bases stayed unmatched. CDR3 residues: CASNERGGTETQYF. DNA of the CDR3: TGTGCCAGCAATGAGCGGGGGGGTACAGAGACCCAGTACTTC.

J is TRBJ1-2 and V is TRBV6-5; 7 positions match TRBD1. Per the germline V gene, CDR1 is MNHEY and CDR2 is SVGAGI. The V segment lost 4 bases and the J segment 3 bases; nucleotides outside the gene matches: 11. There are 16 residues in the CDR3. CDR3 bases: TGTGCCAGCAGTTCTCGACAGGGATCCTTGGACTATGGCTACACCTTC. As protein: CASSSRQGSLDYGYTF.

This clonotype showed up just a few times. The chain combines TRBV7-2 with TRBJ2-1; D unresolved. V was trimmed by 7 bases and J by 7 bases, leaving 14 bases between them. CDR3 size: 13 residues. The germline V gene encodes CDR1 SGHTA and CDR2 FQGNSA. The CDR3 bases are TGTGCCAGCACCAACTTTAGCAGTAATGAGCAGTTCTTC. It translates to CASTNFSSNEQFF.